These T cell receptor beta chains were read from a single sample in a study of blood T cell repertoires in COVID-19. Sequenced by immunoSEQ multiplex PCR; TCRdb stores in-frame clones only, minus some. The profile shows 220,000 or so clones, 80% to 90% of them singletons. Sample: PBMCs or T cells enriched from blood (not recorded which). The receptor source for this set is a woman aged 18 to 35 in a cohort exposed to, infected with or recovered from COVID-19 (not recorded which). Both conserved end residues are part of each CDR3. The order of the fields is D gene, V gene, clone size, J gene, CDR3 DNA, CDR3 protein. D genes are given only for firm matches. The size entry is marked missing in some rows and otherwise reads once, few, many or a size class.

d_call: NA
v_call: TRBV19
clone_size: NA
j_call: TRBJ2-5
cdr3_nt: TGTGCCAGTAGTATAGCCCCACCTATCCAAGAGACCCAGTACTTC
cdr3_aa: CASSIAPPIQETQYF

d_call: NA
v_call: TRBV5-1
clone_size: NA
j_call: TRBJ2-2
cdr3_nt: TGCGCCAGCAGCTTGGCCTACACCGGGGAGCTGTTTTTT
cdr3_aa: CASSLAYTGELFF

d_call: NA
v_call: TRBV11-3
clone_size: NA
j_call: TRBJ2-1
cdr3_nt: TGTGCCAGCAGCTTAGGGGAGCAAAATGAGCAGTTCTTC
cdr3_aa: CASSLGEQNEQFF

d_call: NA
v_call: TRBV28
clone_size: NA
j_call: TRBJ2-3
cdr3_nt: TGTGCCAGCAACACTAACGCAGGGCTGTGGACAGATACGCAGTATTTT
cdr3_aa: CASNTNAGLWTDTQYF

d_call: TRBD2
v_call: TRBV18
clone_size: NA
j_call: TRBJ2-2
cdr3_nt: TGTGCCAGCTCACCACCGTGGGAGGGAACCGGGGAGCTGTTTTTT
cdr3_aa: CASSPPWEGTGELFF

d_call: NA
v_call: TRBV5-1
clone_size: NA
j_call: TRBJ2-3
cdr3_nt: TGCGCCAGCAGCTTGGAGGGGTCCACAGATACGCAGTATTTT
cdr3_aa: CASSLEGSTDTQYF

d_call: TRBD2
v_call: TRBV7-3
clone_size: NA
j_call: TRBJ2-3
cdr3_nt: TGTGCCAGCAGCTTGAGCGGGGGGCGAACAGATACGCAGTATTTT
cdr3_aa: CASSLSGGRTDTQYF

d_call: TRBD2
v_call: TRBV5-4
clone_size: NA
j_call: TRBJ2-7
cdr3_nt: TGTGCCAGCAGCCCCGGGGGACTAGGACTCTACGAGCAGTACTTC
cdr3_aa: CASSPGGLGLYEQYF

d_call: NA
v_call: TRBV5-1
clone_size: NA
j_call: TRBJ2-2
cdr3_nt: TGCGCCAGCAGCTTGGCTGCCGGGGAGCTGTTTTTT
cdr3_aa: CASSLAAGELFF

d_call: TRBD1
v_call: TRBV5-4
clone_size: NA
j_call: TRBJ1-2
cdr3_nt: TGTGCCAGCAGCCCGCGACAGGGATTTGTTGGCTACACCTTC
cdr3_aa: CASSPRQGFVGYTF

d_call: NA
v_call: TRBV4-1
clone_size: NA
j_call: TRBJ1-1
cdr3_nt: TGCGCCAGCAGCCAAGATAGGCTAGCTGAAGCTTTCTTT
cdr3_aa: CASSQDRLAEAFF

d_call: NA
v_call: TRBV11-2
clone_size: NA
j_call: TRBJ1-5
cdr3_nt: TGTGCCAGCAGCTTTTCAGACAATCAGCCCCAGCATTTT
cdr3_aa: CASSFSDNQPQHF

d_call: TRBD1
v_call: TRBV10-3
clone_size: NA
j_call: TRBJ1-1
cdr3_nt: TGTGCCATCAGTGGGACAGGGGTGGAGAACACTGAAGCTTTCTTT
cdr3_aa: CAISGTGVENTEAFF

d_call: TRBD1
v_call: TRBV9
clone_size: NA
j_call: TRBJ1-4
cdr3_nt: TGTGCCAGCAGCGTAGACCCCACAGGGGCAGGGCCAGGGGCTAATGAAAAACTGTTTTTT
cdr3_aa: CASSVDPTGAGPGANEKLFF

d_call: NA
v_call: TRBV30
clone_size: few
j_call: TRBJ1-4
cdr3_nt: TGTGCCTGGAGGCAGCGGGATGAAAAACTGTTTTTT
cdr3_aa: CAWRQRDEKLFF

d_call: TRBD1
v_call: TRBV2
clone_size: NA
j_call: TRBJ1-4
cdr3_nt: TGTGCCAGCAACAGGGGCCGATATGAAAAACTGTTTTTT
cdr3_aa: CASNRGRYEKLFF

d_call: NA
v_call: TRBV2
clone_size: few
j_call: TRBJ2-2
cdr3_nt: TGTGCCAGCAGTCTAGGACAGCTGAACACCGGGGAGCTGTTTTTT
cdr3_aa: CASSLGQLNTGELFF

d_call: TRBD1
v_call: TRBV28
clone_size: few
j_call: TRBJ2-1
cdr3_nt: TGTGCCAGCAGTTTAGGGGGACAGGGTATTGATGAGCAGTTCTTC
cdr3_aa: CASSLGGQGIDEQFF

d_call: NA
v_call: TRBV25-1
clone_size: NA
j_call: TRBJ1-1
cdr3_nt: TGTGCCAGCAGTTCCCAGGGAGGTTTGAACACTGAAGCTTTCTTT
cdr3_aa: CASSSQGGLNTEAFF

d_call: TRBD1
v_call: TRBV3-1/TRBV3-2
clone_size: NA
j_call: TRBJ1-6
cdr3_nt: TGTGCCAGCAGCCCGACAGGGGGAGGAGATTCACCCCTCCACTTT
cdr3_aa: CASSPTGGGDSPLHF

d_call: TRBD1
v_call: TRBV15
clone_size: once
j_call: TRBJ1-3
cdr3_nt: TGTGCCACAGCGGCAGGGGGCGTCTCTGGAAACACCATATATTTT
cdr3_aa: CATAAGGVSGNTIYF

d_call: NA
v_call: TRBV2
clone_size: NA
j_call: TRBJ1-3
cdr3_nt: TGTGCCAGCCTTGGGGGGGCTGGAAACACCATATATTTT
cdr3_aa: CASLGGAGNTIYF

d_call: NA
v_call: TRBV7-6
clone_size: NA
j_call: TRBJ2-3
cdr3_nt: TGTGCCAGCAGCTTAGCCGGGGAGTCTATAGATACGCAGTATTTT
cdr3_aa: CASSLAGESIDTQYF

d_call: TRBD2
v_call: TRBV15
clone_size: once
j_call: TRBJ2-3
cdr3_nt: TGTGCCACCAGCAGAGATGATCTAGCGGAGGGGCCAGATACGCAGTATTTT
cdr3_aa: CATSRDDLAEGPDTQYF

d_call: TRBD1
v_call: TRBV29-1
clone_size: NA
j_call: TRBJ1-2
cdr3_nt: TGCAGCGCCTCGACGCCGGGACAGGTCTATGGCTACACCTTC
cdr3_aa: CSASTPGQVYGYTF

d_call: TRBD1
v_call: TRBV29-1
clone_size: NA
j_call: TRBJ1-1
cdr3_nt: TGCAGCGTTAAACAGGGGGCCGGGGACACTGAAGCTTTCTTT
cdr3_aa: CSVKQGAGDTEAFF

d_call: TRBD1
v_call: TRBV7-3
clone_size: NA
j_call: TRBJ1-6
cdr3_nt: TGTGCCAGCAGCTCAGGGACAGGGAGGGATTCACCCCTCCACTTT
cdr3_aa: CASSSGTGRDSPLHF

d_call: NA
v_call: TRBV27
clone_size: NA
j_call: TRBJ1-5
cdr3_nt: TGTGCCAGCAGTTATCAGCCAGGGGTGGGCAATCAGCCCCAGCATTTT
cdr3_aa: CASSYQPGVGNQPQHF

d_call: TRBD2
v_call: TRBV23-1
clone_size: NA
j_call: TRBJ2-7
cdr3_nt: TGCGCCAGCAGTCAATCTCTAGCGGGAGGGATATACGAGCAGTACTTC
cdr3_aa: CASSQSLAGGIYEQYF

d_call: TRBD1
v_call: TRBV2
clone_size: NA
j_call: TRBJ2-5
cdr3_nt: TGTGCCAGCAGTGCCCCGACAGGGGGTTGGGAGACCCAGTACTTC
cdr3_aa: CASSAPTGGWETQYF

d_call: TRBD2
v_call: TRBV18
clone_size: NA
j_call: TRBJ2-5
cdr3_nt: TGTGCCAGCTCACCCTCCCCGGGACTAGCGACGGAGACCCAGTACTTC
cdr3_aa: CASSPSPGLATETQYF

d_call: TRBD2
v_call: TRBV27
clone_size: NA
j_call: TRBJ2-1
cdr3_nt: TGTGCCAGCAGTTTATCGATGGCGGGGGTAGATGAGCAGTTCTTC
cdr3_aa: CASSLSMAGVDEQFF

d_call: TRBD1
v_call: TRBV30
clone_size: NA
j_call: TRBJ1-5
cdr3_nt: TGTGCCTGGAGTAGTACAGGGGGGAATCAGCCCCAGCATTTT
cdr3_aa: CAWSSTGGNQPQHF

d_call: NA
v_call: TRBV15
clone_size: NA
j_call: TRBJ1-1
cdr3_nt: TGTGCCACCAGCAGAGACAGGGACTTGAACACTGAAGCTTTCTTT
cdr3_aa: CATSRDRDLNTEAFF

d_call: TRBD2
v_call: TRBV3-1/TRBV3-2
clone_size: NA
j_call: TRBJ2-1
cdr3_nt: TGTGCCAGCAGCCAATCGGATGGGACTAGCGGGAGGAGTTTCGGCTCCTACAATGAGCAGTTCTTC
cdr3_aa: CASSQSDGTSGRSFGSYNEQFF

d_call: TRBD2
v_call: TRBV7-7
clone_size: NA
j_call: TRBJ2-3
cdr3_nt: TGTGCCAGCAGCGAGGGACTAGCGGGACCCTTTTCCTCAGATACGCAGTATTTT
cdr3_aa: CASSEGLAGPFSSDTQYF

d_call: TRBD1
v_call: TRBV5-1
clone_size: NA
j_call: TRBJ1-2
cdr3_nt: TGCGCCAGCAGCCCTACGGGGACAGCGAACTATGGCTACACCTTC
cdr3_aa: CASSPTGTANYGYTF

d_call: TRBD1
v_call: TRBV30
clone_size: many
j_call: TRBJ1-4
cdr3_nt: TGTGCCTGGATGACCGGGACAGGGGAGGAAAAACTGTTTTTT
cdr3_aa: CAWMTGTGEEKLFF

d_call: TRBD2
v_call: TRBV10-1
clone_size: NA
j_call: TRBJ2-1
cdr3_nt: TGCGCCAGCAGTGAGTCGAGCGGGAGGTACAATGAGCAGTTCTTC
cdr3_aa: CASSESSGRYNEQFF

d_call: TRBD2
v_call: TRBV4-1
clone_size: NA
j_call: TRBJ2-7
cdr3_nt: TGCGCCAGCAGCCAAGAAGCGACTAGCGGTTTCTACGAGCAGTACTTC
cdr3_aa: CASSQEATSGFYEQYF